These 5 T cell receptor beta chains were sequenced from one sample in a study of long-term antiretroviral therapy in people with HIV (dated by TCRdb to 2021 to 2024). The immunoSEQ hsTCRB v3.0 assay was used at survey level resolution for TRB variable region sequencing. The immuneACCESS repertoire file appears here via TCRdb, limited to in-frame rearrangements. These files lack a portion of the clones; in checked studies, under half of the deficit traces to unresolved V genes, and the cause of the others is not known. The sample contains about 14,000 clones, around three quarters of them found a single time. Around 13% of the sample belongs to the ten largest clones. The material sequenced was unsorted PBMCs, taken 3.2 years before starting antiretroviral therapy. These receptors were obtained from a man aged 35-49 years with HIV.

The chain uses TRBV5-4 and TRBJ1-1, with a weak D call TRBD1 (6 bases). With 4 bases removed from V and 4 bases from J, the gap between germline ends came to 17 bases. There are 15 residues in the CDR3. CDR1 SGHNT and CDR2 YYREEE come from the germline V gene (reference sequence). The CDR3 DNA reads TGTGCCAGCAGCGACCCAGGACAGCTGTTCACTGAAGCTTTCTTT. Protein: CASSDPGQLFTEAFF.

This clone is large within its sample. The chain combines TRBV5-6 with TRBJ2-3; 12 nucleotides align to TRBD1. The CDR3 covers 16 residues. J was trimmed by 4 bases and V by 3 bases; bases with no gene match: 6. Looked up from germline, CDR1 is SGHDT and CDR2 is YYEEEE. The CDR3 DNA follows: TGTGCCAGCAGCTGGGGACAGGGGGCGCTGGCAGATACGCAGTATTTT. Encoded protein: CASSWGQGALADTQYF. Supplemented by reference TRBV5-6 and TRBJ2-3, the full variable domain reads DAGVTQSPTHLIKTRGQQVTLRCSPKSGHDTVSWYQQALGQGPQFIFQYYEEEERQRGNFPDRFSGHQFPNYSSELNVNALLLGDSALYLCASSWGQGALADTQYFGPGTRLTVL.

The chain combines TRBV6-5 with TRBJ2-7, with D tentatively TRBD1 (6 bases). The germline V gene encodes CDR1 MNHEY and CDR2 SVGAGI. Trimming shortened V by 0 bases and J by 5 bases, and 11 bases separated the two germline ends. The CDR3 totals 14 residues. In nucleotides, the CDR3 is TGTGCCAGCAGTTACTCGAGACAGGCTAACGAGCAGTACTTC. Encoded protein: CASSYSRQANEQYF.

The chain recombines TRBV19 with TRBJ2-1, with D possibly called TRBD1 or TRBD2 (5 bases each). Germline CDR1 is LNHDA and CDR2 is SQIVND (reference sequence). V lost 1 base and J lost 2, with 15 bases in between. CDR3 length equals 17 residues. Here the CDR3 reads CASSIGYRDGTYNEQFF. CDR3 DNA: TGTGCCAGTAGTATAGGCTACCGGGACGGTACCTACAATGAGCAGTTCTTC.

The J gene is TRBJ2-2, the V gene TRBV10-2; 7 bases agree with TRBD2. The CDR3 runs to 11 residues. V shed 11 bases, J shed 6 bases, and the junction held 3 bases outside the gene matches. The germline V gene encodes CDR1 WSHSY and CDR2 SAAADI. The CDR3 DNA follows: TGCGCCCCAGGGAGGGCCGGGGAGCTGTTTTTT. This encodes CAPGRAGELFF.